Ten or more counts support the clone carrying this TCR beta chain. CDR1 is KGHSH and CDR2 is LQKENI in the germline V gene. The length of the CDR3 is 15 residues. Between the trimmed V and J ends, which lost 5 bases and 5 bases, there was a span of 18 bases. The entry originates in a study of T cells in Graves' hyperthyroidism and ophthalmopathy. From RNA transcripts, TCR beta CDR3 regions were amplified. Using the HTBI primer set, a first-round RT-PCR was run on the TCR CDR3. TCRdb re-called the multiplex PCR reads through MiXCR, storing one row per CDR3 protein. The data contain about 500,000 distinct CDR3 sequences, around 16% of them seen just once; the ten biggest clones take up about 29%.

This clonotype was sampled from a woman in her 30s with Graves' ophthalmopathy. The chain recombines TRBV18 with TRBJ2-5; D uncertain. The specimen sequenced was blood. The CDR3 nucleotides read TGTGCCAGCTCAGAGGCAGGCTCAGTCCTCGAGACCCAGTACTTC. Encoded protein: CASSEAGSVLETQYF.